One and the same sample provided the 30 T cell receptor beta chains below, sequenced in a study of response to subunit inactivated influenza vaccine. MiXCR, applied by TCRdb to the RT-PCR reads, yields one record per CDR3 protein. The top ten hold less than 9% of the sample, which has roughly 710,000 distinct CDR3 sequences, 12% to 15% seen once. Sequenced material: PBMCs from blood, taken roughly 2 weeks before vaccination. The source of these receptors is a man over 45 who received an inactivated influenza vaccine.

This clonotype was detected a few times. The CDR3 reads CASTPMAGGGYGYTF. CDR3 DNA sequence: TGCGCCAGCACCCCGATGGCGGGCGGGGGCTATGGCTACACCTTC. The chain carries TRBV5-1 and TRBJ1-2; a possible D gene is TRBD1 (5 bases). CDR3 length: 15 residues. Germline CDR1 SGHRS, CDR2 YFSETQ. Trimming shortened V by 6 bases and J by 4 bases, and 19 bases separated the two germline ends.

CDR3: CAIRPGQGPNQPQYF. For the CDR3, the DNA is TGTGCCATCAGGCCGGGACAGGGGCCCAATCAGCCCCAGTATTTT. The chain combines TRBV10-3 with TRBJ1-5, with TRBD1 matching over 10 bases. Near its end, the DNA agrees better with TRBJ2-3, so the J call may be wrong. The CDR3 runs 15 residues. The germline CDR1 and CDR2 sequences are ENHRY and SYGVKD.

DNA of the CDR3: TGTGCCACCAGTGAATGGGGACGGGAATCCACAGATACGCAGTATTTT. This translates into CATSEWGRESTDTQYF. This chain connects TRBV24-1 to TRBJ2-3; tentatively, D is TRBD1 or TRBD2 (5 bases each). Germline values: CDR1 KGHDR, CDR2 SFDVKD. Trimming took off 4 bases at V and 2 bases at J, with 15 bases between the two ends. This CDR3 spans 16 amino acids.

There are many counts of this clonotype. This chain links TRBV29-1 with TRBJ2-7; 7 bases are shared with TRBD1. Germline V gene lookup returns CDR1 SQVTM and CDR2 ANQGSEA. The junction had 8 bases not matched to a gene; V was cut back by 6 bases and J by 0 bases. This CDR3 has 14 residues. DNA for the CDR3: TGCAGCGTAGCTGGGACAGCCAGCTCCTACGAGCAGTACTTC. It yields the protein CSVAGTASSYEQYF.

This clonotype was counted ten times or more. This chain uses TRBV20-1 with TRBJ1-2; D is perhaps TRBD1 (6 bases). The germline gives CDR1 DFQATT, CDR2 SNEGSKA (reference sequence). CDR3 length: 10 residues. V lost 6 bases and J lost 5, with 7 bases in between. The CDR3 DNA is TGCAGTGCGGGGGCGTATGGCTACACCTTC. It translates to CSAGAYGYTF.

This chain links TRBV12-3 or TRBV12-4 with TRBJ2-3, with 7 bases lining up with TRBD2. The CDR3 has 18 amino acids. The V segment lost 0 bases and the J segment 4 bases; nucleotides outside the gene matches: 13. The CDR3 region has the DNA TGTGCCAGCAGTTTAGCGTCCTGGGGGGGGTGGTCTTCAGATACGCAGTATTTT. It encodes CASSLASWGGWSSDTQYF.

This clonotype was seen repeatedly, ten times or more. The rearrangement joins TRBV9 to TRBJ2-7, with D perhaps assigned TRBD1 or TRBD2 (5 bases each). The germline gives CDR1 SGDLS, CDR2 YYNGEE. V lost 0 bases to trimming and J lost 3 bases, with 10 bases between them. CDR3 size: 14 residues. CDR3 DNA sequence: TGTGCCAGCAGCGTAGGGCAGGGAGTCTACGAGCAGTACTTC. Translated, it gives CASSVGQGVYEQYF. Full variable domain (rest looked up from reference TRBV9 and TRBJ2-7): DSGVTQTPKHLITATGQRVTLRCSPRSGDLSVYWYQQSLDQGLQFLIQYYNGEERAKGNILERFSAQQFPDLHSELNLSSLELGDSALYFCASSVGQGVYEQYFGPGTRLTVT.

This clonotype showed up just a few times. The genes are TRBV3-1 and TRBJ2-3; D is ambiguous. The germline V gene has CDR1 LGHDT and CDR2 YNNKEL (reference sequence). V was clipped by 2 bases and J by 7 bases, with 4 bases between them. This CDR3 has 11 residues. CDR3 DNA: TGTGCCAGCAGCCAACTTAATACGCAGTATTTT. It is translated as CASSQLNTQYF.

This clonotype occurred once. The chain employs TRBV18 and TRBJ2-2; D call uncertain. This CDR3 region has 13 residues. The V end was cut by 1 base, the J end by 6 bases, with 6 bases between. The germline CDR1 and CDR2 sequences are KGHSH and LQKENI. The chain's CDR3 is CASSPLPAGELFF. The CDR3 DNA reads as TGTGCCAGCTCACCACTCCCGGCCGGGGAGCTGTTTTTT.

This clonotype was detected ten times or more. This chain joins TRBV7-9 and TRBJ2-7; TRBD1 matches 10 bases. V was clipped by 5 bases and J by 5 bases; unmatched bases: 6. CDR1 is SEHNR, CDR2 FQNEAQ, per germline (reference sequence). The CDR3 is 14 amino acids. CDR3 nucleotide sequence: TGTGCCAGCAGCACGGGACAGGGGAATCACGAGCAGTACTTC. Protein sequence: CASSTGQGNHEQYF.

J is TRBJ2-1 and V is TRBV12-3 or TRBV12-4; 8 nucleotides match TRBD1. This CDR3 has 12 residues. With 7 bases clipped from V and 7 bases from J, the junction kept 3 bases outside the gene matches. As DNA, the CDR3 is TGTGCCAGCACTCGGGACAGGAATGAGCAGTTCTTC. Its translation: CASTRDRNEQFF.

This clonotype was found a few times. V and J are TRBV30 and TRBJ2-5; 9 bases fit TRBD2. Germline lookup yields CDR1 GTSNPN and CDR2 SVGIG (reference sequence). The CDR3 spans 15 residues. V lost 5 bases, J lost 4 bases, and 11 bases stayed unmatched. The CDR3 bases are TGTGCCTGGGACCGCGGGGGGGCCTCGGCAGAGACCCAGTACTTC. Translating it yields CAWDRGGASAETQYF.

This chain links TRBV29-1 with TRBJ2-3, with 11 nucleotides matching TRBD1. From germline, CDR1 is SQVTM and CDR2 ANQGSEA. The CDR3 sequence is 15 residues long. The trim removed 4 bases at V and 6 bases at J, leaving 9 bases unmatched. The DNA of the CDR3 is TGCAGCGTTGCCAGGACAGGGGGCCCCTCGGATACGCAGTATTTT. Translating gives CSVARTGGPSDTQYF.

In this sample, this clonotype turned up many times. V usage is TRBV6-5 and J usage is TRBJ1-2, with D unresolved. The CDR3 is 15 amino acids. From germline, CDR1 is MNHEY and CDR2 SVGAGI. Trimming left V 2 bases short and J 1 base short, with 11 bases between. The CDR3 coding sequence is TGTGCCAGCAGTTACGGCACAGTCAGTAACTATGGCTACACCTTC. Its protein product is CASSYGTVSNYGYTF.

This clonotype has only a few counts. This chain connects TRBV7-2 to TRBJ2-7; weak D call: TRBD2 (5 bases). Trimming stripped 1 base from V and 5 bases from J, with 12 bases between. Looked up from germline, CDR1 is SGHTA and CDR2 is FQGNSA. The CDR3 consists of 14 residues. The CDR3 DNA reads TGTGCCAGCAGCTTAGGTCCCCGGAGGCACGAGCAGTACTTC. This gives the protein CASSLGPRRHEQYF. Using reference TRBV7-2 and TRBJ2-7 for the parts outside the CDR3, the full variable domain is GAGVSQSPSNKVTEKGKDVELRCDPISGHTALYWYRQSLGQGLEFLIYFQGNSAPDKSGLPSDRFSAERTGGSVSTLTIQRTQQEDSAVYLCASSLGPRRHEQYFGPGTRLTVT.

In this sample, this clonotype turned up many times. The chain carries TRBV27 and TRBJ2-5; D might be TRBD1 or TRBD2, each matching 5 bases. From germline, CDR1 is MNHEY and CDR2 SMNVEV (reference sequence). The V and J ends lost 5 bases and 5 bases respectively, with 15 bases between them. The CDR3 totals 14 residues. This chain's CDR3 is CASSHGTHGETQYF. The CDR3 DNA reads TGTGCCAGCAGTCATGGGACGCACGGGGAGACCCAGTACTTC.

The J gene is TRBJ2-1, the V gene TRBV3-1, with no clear D. Germline CDR1 is LGHDT and CDR2 is YNNKEL (reference sequence). V was pared by 0 bases and J by 3 bases, with 15 bases between. There are 17 residues in the CDR3. CDR3 DNA: TGTGCCAGCAGCCAAGACCCCCGACGGTCGGGCTACAATGAGCAGTTCTTC. Its protein is CASSQDPRRSGYNEQFF.

V usage is TRBV6-1 and J usage is TRBJ2-1; perhaps TRBD1 as D (6 bases). The V end lost 2 bases, the J end lost 1 base, and 6 bases lay between the germline ends. CDR1 MNHNS and CDR2 SASEGT come from the germline V gene. This CDR3 region has 14 residues. The CDR3 reads CASSEQGSYNEQFF. DNA for the CDR3: TGTGCCAGCAGTGAACAGGGGTCCTACAATGAGCAGTTCTTC.

A few counts support this clonotype. V gene TRBV5-5 combines with J gene TRBJ2-5; TRBD1 or TRBD2 may be the D gene (6 bases each). Trimming removed 4 bases at V and 5 bases at J, with 21 bases between. The CDR3 totals 16 residues. Germline-derived CDR1 and CDR2 are SGHKS and YYEKEE (reference sequence). CDR3 amino acids: CASSRSIGGSAETQYF. The CDR3 nucleotides are TGTGCCAGCAGCCGATCCATAGGGGGGTCGGCGGAGACCCAGTACTTC. Complete variable domain (other parts from reference TRBV5-5 and TRBJ2-5): DAGVTQSPTHLIKTRGQQVTLRCSPISGHKSVSWYQQVLGQGPQFIFQYYEKEERGRGNFPDRFSARQFPNYSSELNVNALLLGDSALYLCASSRSIGGSAETQYFGPGTRLLVL.

This clonotype was picked up many times. The rearrangement joins TRBV7-9 to TRBJ2-5, with D tentatively TRBD2 (6 bases). V gave up 6 bases and J gave up 1 base, with 9 bases separating them. The CDR3 has 13 residues. The germline gives CDR1 SEHNR, CDR2 FQNEAQ (reference sequence). This chain's CDR3 is CASSRRAQETQYF. DNA for the CDR3: TGTGCCAGCAGTAGGAGGGCCCAAGAGACCCAGTACTTC.

This clonotype was seen a handful of times. As DNA, the CDR3 is TGTGCCAGCAGTGAGCGGTCCATAAGGGGGAACAATGAGCAGTTCTTC. Protein product: CASSERSIRGNNEQFF. The chain employs TRBV2 and TRBJ2-1, with D maybe TRBD1 (6 bases). This CDR3 has 16 residues. The germline CDR1 and CDR2 sequences are SNHLY and FYNNEI. Trimming removed 3 bases from V and 5 bases from J, with 17 bases in between.

This clonotype was recorded a few times. The rearrangement uses TRBV4-3 and TRBJ2-1; unclear D gene. Germline CDR1 reads LGHNA; CDR2 reads YSLEER. CDR3 length: 14 amino acids. Trimming shortened V by 0 bases and J by 7 bases, and 10 bases separated the two germline ends. The CDR3 is CASSQDSRVNEQFF. The CDR3 nucleotides are TGCGCCAGCAGCCAAGACTCCCGCGTGAATGAGCAGTTCTTC.

The chain links TRBV6-2 or TRBV6-3 to TRBJ2-1, with 8 bases identical to TRBD2. The V gene end was trimmed by 2 bases and the J gene end by 0 bases; junction bases not matched to a gene: 6. Germline CDR1 reads MNHEY; CDR2 reads SVGEGT. CDR3 length: 17 residues. In DNA form, the CDR3 reads TGTGCCAGCAGTTACCCGCACCTAGCGGGCTCCTACAATGAGCAGTTCTTC. Protein product: CASSYPHLAGSYNEQFF.

The chain couples TRBV6-5 to TRBJ2-3, with TRBD2 matching over 10 bases. The germline CDR1 and CDR2 sequences are MNHEY and SVGAGI. V shed 4 bases, J shed 8 bases, and the junction held 12 bases outside the gene matches. This CDR3 is built from 16 residues. CDR3 DNA: TGTGCCAGCAGTTCATATAACGAAGCGGGGGGGCGTACGCAGTATTTT. Translated: CASSSYNEAGGRTQYF.

This clonotype was recorded many times. V gene TRBV6-2 or TRBV6-3 combines with J gene TRBJ2-5; tentatively, D is TRBD2 (5 bases). The length of the CDR3 is 12 residues. The germline V gene has CDR1 MNHEY and CDR2 SVGEGT. Trimming took off 7 bases at V and 4 bases at J, with 10 bases between the two ends. The CDR3 region has the DNA TGTGCCAGCACCCAAGGAGGAGAGACCCAGTACTTC. It yields the protein CASTQGGETQYF.

This clonotype showed up many times. The chain carries TRBV27 and TRBJ2-1, with TRBD2 identical over 14 bases. Germline V gives CDR1 MNHEY, CDR2 SMNVEV (reference sequence). Trimming at V came to 0 bases and at J to 10 bases, leaving 5 bases not matched to a gene. The CDR3 runs to 16 residues. In DNA form, the CDR3 reads TGTGCCAGCAGTTTATCTAGGACTAGCGGGAGGTCGGAGCAGTTCTTC. Protein: CASSLSRTSGRSEQFF.

The V and J genes are TRBV7-2 and TRBJ1-2; TRBD1 is a possible D gene (5 bases). The ends were cut back, 3 bases at V and 0 bases at J, with 17 bases in the middle. The CDR3 totals 17 residues. The germline gives CDR1 SGHTA, CDR2 FQGNSA. This CDR3 is CASSLSRGGEANYGYTF. CDR3 in DNA: TGTGCCAGCAGCTTGTCCCGGGGGGGGGAAGCTAACTATGGCTACACCTTC.

The gene calls are TRBV2 and TRBJ2-1; D gene ambiguous. Looked up from germline, CDR1 is SNHLY and CDR2 is FYNNEI. The CDR3 runs 16 residues. Trimming cost V 5 bases and J 3 bases, with 17 bases left between them. The CDR3 region has the DNA TGTGCCAGCAGTAAAGGAGAAGGGCTTGACTACAATGAGCAGTTCTTC. Translating gives CASSKGEGLDYNEQFF. Full variable domain (missing parts from reference TRBV2 and TRBJ2-1): EPEVTQTPSHQVTQMGQEVILRCVPISNHLYFYWYRQILGQKVEFLVSFYNNEISEKSEIFDDQFSVERPDGSNFTLKIRSTKLEDSAMYFCASSKGEGLDYNEQFFGPGTRLTVL.

V and J are TRBV27 and TRBJ1-6, with D tentatively TRBD1 (6 bases). The CDR3 spans 13 residues. Trimming took 10 bases from V and 7 from J, leaving 14 bases between them. Germline V gives CDR1 MNHEY, CDR2 SMNVEV (reference sequence). The DNA for the CDR3 is TGTGCCACGCGCCGGACAGAAAATTCACCCCTCCACTTT. This sequence encodes CATRRTENSPLHF.

This clonotype was detected a few times. The J gene is TRBJ2-2, the V gene TRBV29-1; no clear D gene. Per germline, CDR1 SQVTM and CDR2 ANQGSEA. V dropped 7 bases and J dropped 4 bases, with 10 bases sitting between them. The CDR3 runs 12 residues. CDR3: CSAVESTGELFF. CDR3 nucleotides: TGCAGCGCCGTAGAAAGCACCGGGGAGCTGTTTTTT.